Each of the 27 T cell receptor beta chains below was sequenced from the same sample in a study of shared clonotypes between healthy human individuals. Repertoires were generated with immunoSEQ multiplex PCR, while TCRdb's copy carries only in-frame clones and drops some. The sample consists of millions of clones, 85% to 95% of them appearing once. The sequenced sample was naive CD4+ T cells sorted from blood. Subset reported: CD45RA+ positively selected. These receptors all come from a man between 18 and 29 years old in good health.

The chain joins TRBV9 to TRBJ1-4; 7 bases are shared with TRBD1. Germline lookup yields CDR1 SGDLS and CDR2 YYNGEE. Germline trimming cut 2 bases from V and 5 bases from J; bases unmatched to any gene: 6. This CDR3 comprises 15 residues. The CDR3 DNA sequence: TGTGCCAGCAGCGTCGGAGGGGGCCCAAATGAAAAACTGTTTTTT. Translating gives CASSVGGGPNEKLFF.

The rearrangement links TRBV6-5 to TRBJ2-2; perhaps TRBD1 as D (5 bases). This CDR3 has 14 amino acids. Between the trimmed V and J ends, which lost 3 bases and 4 bases, there was a span of 9 bases. Germline loops: CDR1 MNHEY, CDR2 SVGAGI. The CDR3 DNA reads TGTGCCAGCAGTTATGACAGATTCACCGGGGAGCTGTTTTTT. Translating gives CASSYDRFTGELFF.

The chain has TRBV6-6 and TRBJ1-3, with 7 bases lining up with TRBD1. The V gene end was trimmed by 4 bases and the J gene end by 2 bases; junction bases not matched to a gene: 8. Per germline, CDR1 MNHNY and CDR2 SVGAGI (reference sequence). CDR3 length equals 16 residues. The CDR3 region has the DNA TGTGCCAGCAGTTTACAGGGGCCAGGGGCTGGAAACACCATATATTTT. This codes for CASSLQGPGAGNTIYF.

The J gene is TRBJ2-1, the V gene TRBV7-2, with D uncertain. The germline CDR1 and CDR2 sequences are SGHTA and FQGNSA. V lost 1 base and J lost 3, with 10 bases in between. This CDR3 has 15 amino acids. The CDR3 DNA is TGTGCCAGCAGCTTAGATTCTTTATTCTACAATGAGCAGTTCTTC. Amino acid sequence: CASSLDSLFYNEQFF.

This chain connects TRBV30 to TRBJ2-3; 8 bases are shared with TRBD1. Trimming cost V 3 bases and J 0 bases; bases outside gene matches: 5. The germline CDR1 and CDR2 sequences are GTSNPN and SVGIG (reference sequence). The CDR3 runs 15 residues. As DNA, the CDR3 is TGTGCCTGGAGCTGGACAGGGTCTAGCACAGATACGCAGTATTTT. Its translation: CAWSWTGSSTDTQYF.

The chain employs TRBV10-3 and TRBJ2-7, with 13 nucleotides matching TRBD2. The CDR3 has 14 amino acids. Germline CDR1 ENHRY, CDR2 SYGVKD. Trimming cost V 10 bases and J 6 bases; bases outside gene matches: 9. CDR3 coding DNA: TGTGCCACCTCCGGGACTAGCGGGATATCCGAGCAGTACTTC. Its translation: CATSGTSGISEQYF.

This chain joins TRBV2 and TRBJ2-7, with a weak D call TRBD2 (5 bases). Looked up from germline, CDR1 is SNHLY and CDR2 is FYNNEI. V was clipped by 6 bases and J by 3 bases, with 9 bases between them. The CDR3 contains 12 residues. CDR3 in amino acids: CASSERDYEQYF. The CDR3 DNA reads TGTGCCAGCAGCGAGAGGGACTACGAGCAGTACTTC.

V and J are TRBV30 and TRBJ1-5; no firm D call. Per germline, CDR1 GTSNPN and CDR2 SVGIG (reference sequence). The CDR3 sequence is 14 residues long. V was cut by 3 bases and J by 0 bases, with 9 bases left in between. CDR3 nucleotide sequence: TGTGCCTGGAGCGAGACACTTAGCAATCAGCCCCAGCATTTT. It specifies CAWSETLSNQPQHF.

The genes are TRBV6-5 and TRBJ2-7; 9 bases align to TRBD2. CDR3 length: 14 amino acids. The trim removed 6 bases at V and 4 bases at J, leaving 7 bases unmatched. Germline CDR1 MNHEY, CDR2 SVGAGI. The CDR3 protein is CASRLLSGSYEQYF. DNA for the CDR3: TGTGCCAGCAGACTTCTTAGCGGGAGTTACGAGCAGTACTTC.

This chain links TRBV29-1 with TRBJ2-3; D not resolved. From germline, CDR1 is SQVTM and CDR2 ANQGSEA. The CDR3 covers 12 residues. CDR3 DNA: TGCAGTCTGGCGGTTAGCACAGATACGCAGTATTTT. Its translation: CSLAVSTDTQYF.

This chain joins TRBV5-1 and TRBJ1-1; 10 nucleotides agree with TRBD1. After removal of 6 bases from V and 1 base from J, the junction contained 3 bases not matched to a gene. Germline CDR1 reads SGHRS; CDR2 reads YFSETQ. The CDR3 totals 14 residues. DNA of the CDR3: TGCGCCAGCACCAGGGACAGGGGGAACACTGAAGCTTTCTTT. Its protein is CASTRDRGNTEAFF.

The rearrangement uses TRBV4-1 and TRBJ2-7, with 8 bases that match TRBD1. The J segment lost 1 base and the V segment lost 2 bases, leaving 10 bases of the junction unmatched. Germline CDR1 reads MGHRA; CDR2 reads YSYEKL. The CDR3 extends over 17 amino acids. CDR3 sequence reads: CASSQQPPGQVSYEQYF. The DNA of the CDR3 is TGCGCCAGCAGCCAACAACCACCGGGACAGGTATCCTACGAGCAGTACTTC.

This chain connects TRBV18 to TRBJ2-7; D could derive from TRBD1 or TRBD2 (5 bases each). Looked up from germline, CDR1 is KGHSH and CDR2 is LQKENI. With 0 bases removed from V and 4 bases from J, the gap between germline ends came to 13 bases. There are 15 residues in the CDR3. CDR3 sequence: CASSPPGRLLYEQYF. In DNA, the CDR3 is TGTGCCAGCTCACCACCGGGACGGCTCTTATACGAGCAGTACTTC. The full variable domain, with the rest looked up from reference TRBV18 and TRBJ2-7, is NAGVMQNPRHLVRRRGQEARLRCSPMKGHSHVYWYRQLPEEGLKFMVYLQKENIIDESGMPKERFSAEFPKEGPSILRIQQVVRGDSAAYFCASSPPGRLLYEQYFGPGTRLTVT.

The gene calls are TRBV5-1 and TRBJ2-5; D not certain. Germline V CDR1 and CDR2: SGHRS, YFSETQ. The CDR3 extends over 12 amino acids. V was trimmed by 4 bases and J by 1 base, leaving 5 bases between them. The CDR3 DNA sequence: TGCGCCAGCAGCACCACCCAAGAGACCCAGTACTTC. The encoded protein is CASSTTQETQYF.

CDR3 in DNA: TGTGCCAGCAGTCAGGCGGGATTTTTCTACGAGCAGTACTTC. It encodes CASSQAGFFYEQYF. The V and J genes are TRBV11-2 and TRBJ2-7, with D possibly being TRBD2 (6 bases). This CDR3 region has 14 residues. V gave up 6 bases and J gave up 3 bases, with 15 bases separating them. In germline, CDR1 is SGHAT, CDR2 FQNNGV. Looking up the rest from reference TRBV11-2 and TRBJ2-7 gives the full variable domain: EAGVAQSPRYKIIEKRQSVAFWCNPISGHATLYWYQQILGQGPKLLIQFQNNGVVDDSQLPKDRFSAERLKGVDSTLKIQPAKLEDSAVYLCASSQAGFFYEQYFGPGTRLTVT.

This clone was picked up one time. The chain combines TRBV18 with TRBJ1-6, with 8 nucleotides matching TRBD1. With 6 bases clipped from V and 9 bases from J, the junction kept 7 bases outside the gene matches. From germline, CDR1 is KGHSH and CDR2 LQKENI. The CDR3 runs to 14 residues. The CDR3 DNA sequence: TGTGCCAGCTCCGGGGACAGGACGGGTTCACCCCTCCACTTT. It translates to CASSGDRTGSPLHF.

This clone came up once. The gene calls are TRBV10-3 and TRBJ2-1; TRBD2 is a possible D gene (6 bases). Trimming took off 5 bases at V and 9 bases at J, with 17 bases between the two ends. CDR1 is ENHRY, CDR2 SYGVKD, per germline. The CDR3 extends over 14 amino acids. The CDR3 here is CAISSLGGEVEQFF. The CDR3 region has the DNA TGTGCCATCAGTTCTCTGGGGGGAGAGGTTGAGCAGTTCTTC.

V and J are TRBV27 and TRBJ2-7; D gene ambiguous. Between the trimmed V and J ends, which lost 5 bases and 0 bases, there was a span of 11 bases. The CDR3 has 14 amino acids. Germline V gives CDR1 MNHEY, CDR2 SMNVEV (reference sequence). The CDR3 sequence: CASSTTNPSYEQYF. The CDR3 DNA reads TGTGCCAGCAGTACTACCAACCCCTCCTACGAGCAGTACTTC.

The CDR3 sequence is CASSQGPGSGRWQTQYF. The CDR3 coding sequence is TGCGCCAGCAGCCAAGGGCCGGGTAGCGGGAGGTGGCAGACCCAGTACTTC. This sequence joins TRBV4-3 and TRBJ2-5; TRBD2 agrees at 10 bases. J lost 6 bases, V lost 1 base, and 11 bases had no gene match. CDR3 length: 17 amino acids. Germline CDR1 LGHNA, CDR2 YSLEER.

The V gene is TRBV2, the J gene TRBJ2-5; D may be TRBD1 (6 bases). The germline CDR1 and CDR2 sequences are SNHLY and FYNNEI. The V and J ends lost 6 bases and 1 base respectively, with 24 bases between them. The CDR3 contains 18 residues. CDR3 region: CASSLRVPRDTIQETQYF. CDR3 coding DNA: TGTGCCAGCAGCCTTAGGGTTCCCCGGGACACGATCCAAGAGACCCAGTACTTC.

The rearrangement links TRBV2 to TRBJ2-7; D remains ambiguous. The CDR3 is 12 residues long. Germline V CDR1 and CDR2: SNHLY, FYNNEI. V shed 4 bases and J shed 7 bases, with 11 bases lying between them. Written as DNA, the CDR3 is TGTGCCAGCAGTGCCGCCGGCCGAGAGCAGTACTTC. Translating it yields CASSAAGREQYF.

The V call is TRBV10-3, the J call TRBJ1-2; possible D gene TRBD1, 5 bases. Germline V lookup: CDR1 ENHRY, CDR2 SYGVKD. The CDR3 is 13 amino acids. Trimming shortened V by 3 bases and J by 8 bases, and 13 bases separated the two germline ends. CDR3 DNA sequence: TGTGCCATCAGTGACTGGCAGGGAAAAGGCTACACCTTC. Protein: CAISDWQGKGYTF.

This sequence joins TRBV5-6 and TRBJ2-3, with no clear D. The CDR3 is 16 residues long. Trimming cost V 0 bases and J 6 bases, with 17 bases left between them. Germline V CDR1 and CDR2: SGHDT, YYEEEE. The CDR3 nucleotides are TGTGCCAGCAGCTTGGAGGGAATTGGAAGCAGTGATACGCAGTATTTT. Translating gives CASSLEGIGSSDTQYF. The entire variable domain, with the rest obtained from reference TRBV5-6 and TRBJ2-3, is as follows: DAGVTQSPTHLIKTRGQQVTLRCSPKSGHDTVSWYQQALGQGPQFIFQYYEEEERQRGNFPDRFSGHQFPNYSSELNVNALLLGDSALYLCASSLEGIGSSDTQYFGPGTRLTVL.

CDR3 DNA sequence: TGTGCCAGCAGTTCCCAGCGGCAAGTAGCTTTCTTT. Encoded protein: CASSSQRQVAFF. This chain links TRBV6-5 with TRBJ1-1; no definite D call. Germline V gene lookup returns CDR1 MNHEY and CDR2 SVGAGI. The CDR3 is made up of 12 amino acids. Trimming pared 4 bases from V and 10 bases from J, leaving 13 bases between.

To note about this clone: A much more abundant neighbour one base away suggests this may be a read error. The chain carries TRBV30 and TRBJ1-1, with no clear D. Germline CDR1 reads GTSNPN; CDR2 reads SVGIG (reference sequence). Trimming pared 4 bases from V and 1 base from J, leaving 10 bases between. CDR3 length equals 13 residues. The chain's CDR3 is CAWMRLPNTEAFF. CDR3 sequence (DNA): TGTGCCTGGATGAGACTCCCGAACACTGAAGCTTTCTTT.

The V and J genes are TRBV7-2 and TRBJ2-3; 11 bases are a match to TRBD2. Per the germline V gene, CDR1 is SGHTA and CDR2 is FQGNSA. Trimming took 2 bases from V and 6 from J; bases not matched to a gene: 16. The CDR3 covers 19 residues. The CDR3, as DNA: TGTGCCAGCAGCTTAAGGGGTACTAGCGGGAGATACGTGGGGGATACGCAGTATTTT. Translated, it gives CASSLRGTSGRYVGDTQYF.

The V gene is TRBV27, the J gene TRBJ2-7, with TRBD1 matching 8 bases. Trimming at V came to 3 bases and at J to 1 base, leaving 8 bases not matched to a gene. This CDR3 is built from 16 residues. From germline, CDR1 is MNHEY and CDR2 SMNVEV (reference sequence). This chain's CDR3 is CASSFEGRQGSYEQYF. The DNA for the CDR3 is TGTGCCAGCAGTTTTGAGGGTCGACAGGGGTCCTACGAGCAGTACTTC.